A selection of T cell receptor beta chains follows, all from one sample in a study of STAT5B mutations in CD4+ large granular lymphocyte leukemia. Sequencing used immunoSEQ multiplex PCR; TCRdb keeps in-frame clones, though not all of them. The sample lists around 23,000 clones, about 79% occurring once. The sample taken for sequencing was CD4+ T cells from blood buffy coats. The source of these receptors is a human donor in good health. Both conserved end residues are trimmed from each CDR3. Fields, in order: V gene, J gene, CDR3 protein.

V: TRBV27; J: TRBJ1-1; CDR3: ASRRGGGRDTEAF
V: TRBV11-2; J: TRBJ2-7; CDR3: ASSLGPSGSPYEQY
V: TRBV6-1; J: TRBJ1-2; CDR3: ASSEGTSRYGYT
V: TRBV29-1; J: TRBJ2-1; CDR3: SVEGRAGGLNEQF
V: TRBV7-9; J: TRBJ1-3; CDR3: ASSLVEGTGNTIY
V: TRBV7-2; J: TRBJ1-2; CDR3: ASSPRATDYGYT
V: TRBV5-6; J: TRBJ1-2; CDR3: ASSLVGQGGAYGYT
V: TRBV11-2; J: TRBJ2-1; CDR3: ASSLDLAGGVYNEQF
V: TRBV2; J: TRBJ2-2; CDR3: ASRPRGLGELF
V: TRBV5-1; J: TRBJ1-1; CDR3: ASSLAGGLNTEAF
V: TRBV11-1; J: TRBJ2-1; CDR3: ASSLADTGANEQF
V: TRBV27; J: TRBJ2-1; CDR3: ASSFEALTPNEQF
V: TRBV11-1; J: TRBJ2-5; CDR3: ASSSGTGVLALQETQY
V: TRBV6-5; J: TRBJ1-1; CDR3: ASSLGRTDEAF
V: TRBV7-9; J: TRBJ1-1; CDR3: ASRKTPGVPEAF
V: TRBV28; J: TRBJ1-2; CDR3: ASSPSYYTGYT
V: TRBV2; J: TRBJ1-3; CDR3: ASTPGRQFGNTIY
V: TRBV2; J: TRBJ1-3; CDR3: ASRTGTFGRNTIY
V: TRBV30; J: TRBJ2-6; CDR3: AFQTRRGSGANVLT
V: TRBV19; J: TRBJ1-1; CDR3: ASKRGQGGTEAF
V: TRBV11-3; J: TRBJ2-1; CDR3: ASSLGTSNEQF
V: TRBV7-9; J: TRBJ2-7; CDR3: ASNQQGYEQY
V: TRBV6-6; J: TRBJ1-1; CDR3: ASSYANNEAF
V: TRBV30; J: TRBJ1-1; CDR3: ASKAGSNTEAF
V: TRBV2; J: TRBJ2-2; CDR3: ASREQGAITGELF
V: TRBV6-5; J: TRBJ2-7; CDR3: ASKVNRATSYEQY
V: TRBV5-4; J: TRBJ2-2; CDR3: ATRLSGNTGELF
V: TRBV10-2; J: TRBJ2-7; CDR3: ASSEKLLAGLYEQY
V: TRBV5-1; J: TRBJ2-3; CDR3: ASSSYSAGGDTQY
V: TRBV28; J: TRBJ1-5; CDR3: ASRSDRNQPQH
V: TRBV4-1; J: TRBJ2-1; CDR3: ASSHVSSYNEQF
V: TRBV19; J: TRBJ2-7; CDR3: ASSTIAGASYEQY
V: TRBV6-1; J: TRBJ2-1; CDR3: ASKKREVNNEQF
V: TRBV11-3; J: TRBJ2-1; CDR3: ASSYKQGDEQF
V: TRBV7-9; J: TRBJ1-1; CDR3: ASSWGGDTEAF
V: TRBV2; J: TRBJ1-3; CDR3: ASRPDRGNTIY
V: TRBV7-8; J: TRBJ2-7; CDR3: ASSLPRTDEQY
V: TRBV2; J: TRBJ2-7; CDR3: ASRRGGTALYEQY
V: TRBV30; J: TRBJ1-6; CDR3: AWSTSVYNSPLH
V: TRBV6-5; J: TRBJ1-4; CDR3: ASSYGQGLEKLF
V: TRBV10-3; J: TRBJ1-2; CDR3: AISESAGTGGPNYGYT
V: TRBV6-1; J: TRBJ2-7; CDR3: ASTMTATNTYEQY
V: TRBV19; J: TRBJ1-1; CDR3: ASSRVGSIGAF
V: TRBV4-1; J: TRBJ2-7; CDR3: ASSQARTGPTYEQY
V: TRBV29-1; J: TRBJ2-1; CDR3: SISLAGVLRSGDEQF
V: TRBV15; J: TRBJ1-1; CDR3: ATSRETGANTEAF
V: TRBV27; J: TRBJ2-3; CDR3: ASSDSSSGRARDTQY
V: TRBV4-2; J: TRBJ2-2; CDR3: ASSQTSGRAGGGELF